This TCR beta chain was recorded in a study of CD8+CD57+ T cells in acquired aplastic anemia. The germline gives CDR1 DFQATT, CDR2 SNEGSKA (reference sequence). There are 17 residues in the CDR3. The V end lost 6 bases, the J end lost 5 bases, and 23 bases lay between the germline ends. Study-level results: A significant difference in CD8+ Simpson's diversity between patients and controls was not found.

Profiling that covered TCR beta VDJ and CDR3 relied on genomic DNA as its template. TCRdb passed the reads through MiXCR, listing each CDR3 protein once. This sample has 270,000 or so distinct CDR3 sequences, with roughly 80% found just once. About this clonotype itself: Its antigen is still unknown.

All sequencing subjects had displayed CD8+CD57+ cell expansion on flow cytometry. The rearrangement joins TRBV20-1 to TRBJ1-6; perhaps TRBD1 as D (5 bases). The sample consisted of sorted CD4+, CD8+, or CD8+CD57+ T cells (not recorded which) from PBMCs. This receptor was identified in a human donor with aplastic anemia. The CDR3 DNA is TGCAGTGCCAGCAGCTTGGGGGAGGGCGGCCATAATTCACCCCTCCACTTT. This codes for CSASSLGEGGHNSPLHF.